The 30 T cell receptor beta chains listed next were all sequenced from one sample in a study of cytomegalovirus exposure and HLA in healthy donors. The study ran its PCR with 60 Vbeta and 13 Jbeta primers. Assay: immunoSEQ multiplex PCR; the TCRdb copy retains only in-frame clones and omits some. The sample has fewer than 200,000 clones; roughly four fifths are singletons. Sequenced sample: PBMCs. These receptors were collected from a woman aged 18-29 years in good health and CMV-seronegative.

This chain joins TRBV9 and TRBJ1-4; D call uncertain. The germline V gene has CDR1 SGDLS and CDR2 YYNGEE. The CDR3 runs 17 residues. Trimming removed 0 bases from V and 2 bases from J, with 14 bases in between. As DNA, the CDR3 is TGTGCCAGCAGCGTAGCTACGATCGGGTCCACTAATGAAAAACTGTTTTTT. Amino acids: CASSVATIGSTNEKLFF.

This chain uses TRBV2 with TRBJ2-7; tentatively, D is TRBD1 (6 bases). The CDR3 consists of 15 residues. Germline V CDR1 and CDR2: SNHLY, FYNNEI. Trimming shortened V by 3 bases and J by 1 base, and 13 bases separated the two germline ends. This chain's CDR3 is CASSEAQGISYEQYF. DNA of the CDR3: TGTGCCAGCAGTGAGGCACAGGGAATTTCCTACGAGCAGTACTTC. Combining the CDR3 with reference TRBV2 and TRBJ2-7 gives the whole variable domain EPEVTQTPSHQVTQMGQEVILRCVPISNHLYFYWYRQILGQKVEFLVSFYNNEISEKSEIFDDQFSVERPDGSNFTLKIRSTKLEDSAMYFCASSEAQGISYEQYFGPGTRLTVT.

The genes are TRBV6-5 and TRBJ1-1; 7 bases match TRBD1. The CDR3 extends over 15 amino acids. Germline V gene sequence: CDR1 MNHEY, CDR2 SVGAGI. V was clipped by 2 bases and J by 3 bases; unmatched bases: 6. For the CDR3, the DNA is TGTGCCAGCAGTTACGGTGGAGGGGGCTACACTGAAGCTTTCTTT. It yields the protein CASSYGGGGYTEAFF.

As concerns this clone: Since the CDR3 does not end with the conserved phenylalanine or tryptophan, this likely comes from a read error. This rearrangement joins TRBV5-1 to TRBJ2-7; D is tentatively TRBD1 or TRBD2 (5 bases each). Germline values: CDR1 SGHRS, CDR2 YFSETQ. With 4 bases removed from V and 3 bases from J, the gap between germline ends came to 11 bases. CDR3 length: 13 residues. The CDR3 spells CASSPGRDYEQYL. CDR3 DNA sequence: TGCGCCAGCAGCCCGGGACGGGACTACGAGCAGTACCTC.

V gene TRBV28 combines with J gene TRBJ1-4; TRBD1 agrees at 8 bases. CDR1 is MDHEN and CDR2 is SYDVKM in the germline V gene. V trimming: 6 bases; J trimming: 0 bases; junction bases outside the gene matches: 6. There are 16 residues in the CDR3. The CDR3 coding sequence is TGTGCCAGCAGACCGGGACAGGCTGCAACTAATGAAAAACTGTTTTTT. Encoded protein: CASRPGQAATNEKLFF.

About this clone itself: Relative to the germline gene, one junction end is altered; a read error may explain this. This chain connects TRBV7-9 to TRBJ1-2; D may be TRBD1 (5 bases). The CDR3 length is 12 residues. Germline V gene data show CDR1 as SEHNR and CDR2 as FQNEAQ (reference sequence). This chain's CDR3 is CSSSRENYGYTF. DNA of the CDR3: TGTTCCAGCAGCAGGGAGAACTATGGCTACACCTTC.

This chain connects TRBV11-3 to TRBJ2-1; 13 bases align to TRBD2. The CDR3 has 16 residues. Looked up from germline, CDR1 is SGHNT and CDR2 is YENEEA. J was trimmed by 7 bases and V by 5 bases; bases with no gene match: 8. The CDR3 DNA reads as TGTGCCAGCAGCGCCCAGACTAGCGGGGGGACTAATGAGCAGTTCTTC. As protein: CASSAQTSGGTNEQFF.

The V call is TRBV11-3, the J call TRBJ2-1; TRBD2 aligns across 9 bases. Trimming took 4 bases from V and 3 from J; bases not matched to a gene: 7. In germline, CDR1 is SGHNT, CDR2 YENEEA. The length of the CDR3 is 16 residues. The CDR3 DNA reads TGTGCCAGCAGCTGGAGACTAGCGGAGAACTACAATGAGCAGTTCTTC. This codes for CASSWRLAENYNEQFF.

The J gene is TRBJ1-4, the V gene TRBV28; D possibly corresponds to TRBD1 (6 bases). The CDR3 is made up of 14 amino acids. V gave up 5 bases and J gave up 2 bases, with 9 bases separating them. Looked up from germline, CDR1 is MDHEN and CDR2 is SYDVKM. DNA of the CDR3: TGTGCCAGCAGTGCGGGGGCGACTAATGAAAAACTGTTTTTT. Its translation: CASSAGATNEKLFF.

The rearrangement uses TRBV23-1 and TRBJ2-7; a possible D gene is TRBD2 (6 bases). TRBV23-1 is treated as an ORF (open reading frame) with a function not yet certain. V dropped 6 bases and J dropped 3 bases, with 15 bases sitting between them. The CDR3 sequence is 14 residues long. The chain's CDR3 is CASSPRGAHYEQYF. DNA of the CDR3: TGCGCCAGCAGCCCCCGCGGGGCCCACTACGAGCAGTACTTC.

The chain uses TRBV18 and TRBJ2-4, with a weak D call TRBD2 (5 bases). CDR1 is KGHSH, CDR2 LQKENI, per germline. The CDR3 runs to 14 residues. V dropped 3 bases and J dropped 1 base, with 7 bases sitting between them. The CDR3 loop reads CASSPDWAKNIQYF. For the CDR3, the DNA is TGTGCCAGCTCACCGGACTGGGCCAAAAACATTCAGTACTTC. The whole variable domain, remainder taken from reference TRBV18 and TRBJ2-4, is NAGVMQNPRHLVRRRGQEARLRCSPMKGHSHVYWYRQLPEEGLKFMVYLQKENIIDESGMPKERFSAEFPKEGPSILRIQQVVRGDSAAYFCASSPDWAKNIQYFGAGTRLSVL.

J is TRBJ2-5 and V is TRBV7-9; D is unclear. The CDR3 runs 14 residues. CDR1 is SEHNR and CDR2 is FQNEAQ in the germline V gene (reference sequence). The V end lost 7 bases, the J end lost 1 base, and 13 bases lay between the germline ends. The CDR3 coding sequence is TGTGCCAGCATCCTTGACCCGGGCCAAGAGACCCAGTACTTC. Translated, it gives CASILDPGQETQYF.

This rearrangement joins TRBV4-1 to TRBJ1-5; D remains ambiguous. CDR3 size: 16 residues. Between the trimmed V and J ends, which lost 2 bases and 3 bases, there was a span of 14 bases. Germline CDR1 MGHRA, CDR2 YSYEKL. CDR3 nucleotide sequence: TGCGCCAGCAGCCAAAGCGGATCCCCCCCCAATCAGCCCCAGCATTTT. It translates to CASSQSGSPPNQPQHF.

The CDR3 DNA reads as TGTGCCAGCAGAGGGACAGGGGGATACTATGGCTACACCTTC. This codes for CASRGTGGYYGYTF. The genes are TRBV10-3 and TRBJ1-2; TRBD1 matches at 11 bases. Germline loops: CDR1 ENHRY, CDR2 SYGVKD. V trimming: 10 bases; J trimming: 3 bases; junction bases outside the gene matches: 7. CDR3 length: 14 amino acids.

The rearrangement joins TRBV27 to TRBJ2-7; a possible D gene is TRBD1 (5 bases). The germline gives CDR1 MNHEY, CDR2 SMNVEV (reference sequence). This CDR3 has 14 residues. The V and J ends lost 5 bases and 0 bases respectively, with 11 bases between them. CDR3 bases: TGTGCCAGCAGTCAGGGTGTCCTCTCCTACGAGCAGTACTTC. Amino acid sequence: CASSQGVLSYEQYF.

In DNA form, the CDR3 reads TGTGCCAGCAGGAAACAGAACACCGGGGAGCTGTTTTTT. Translation: CASRKQNTGELFF. V usage is TRBV13 and J usage is TRBJ2-2, with no clear D. This CDR3 comprises 13 residues. Germline V gene data show CDR1 as PRHDT and CDR2 as FYEKMQ (reference sequence). V was cut by 6 bases and J by 1 base, with 6 bases left in between. Based on the CDR3 plus reference TRBV13 and TRBJ2-2, the full variable domain is AAGVIQSPRHLIKEKRETATLKCYPIPRHDTVYWYQQGPGQDPQFLISFYEKMQSDKGSIPDRFSAQQFSDYHSELNMSSLELGDSALYFCASRKQNTGELFFGEGSRLTVL.

This chain uses TRBV7-2 with TRBJ1-5; 11 bases are a match to TRBD1. The germline V gene has CDR1 SGHTA and CDR2 FQGNSA. With 1 base clipped from V and 7 bases from J, the junction kept 6 bases outside the gene matches. CDR3 length: 16 amino acids. The CDR3 DNA sequence: TGTGCCAGCAGCTTAGTTCAGGGACAGGGGGACCAGCCCCAGCATTTT. As protein: CASSLVQGQGDQPQHF.

As for this clone: The sample has other DNA sequences that encode this CDR3 too. The chain combines TRBV20-1 with TRBJ2-7; tentatively, D is TRBD1 (5 bases). Germline CDR1 and CDR2: DFQATT and SNEGSKA (reference sequence). The CDR3 contains 11 residues. V was cut by 3 bases and J by 4 bases, with 7 bases left in between. The CDR3 region is CSARQGYEQYF. CDR3 DNA sequence: TGCAGTGCTAGGCAGGGTTACGAGCAGTACTTC.

As concerns this clone: Other DNA sequences of this sample code for an identical CDR3. The rearrangement joins TRBV5-1 to TRBJ2-7; D is unclear. The V and J ends lost 0 bases and 2 bases respectively, with 9 bases between them. The CDR3 loop spans 14 amino acids. Germline CDR1 reads SGHRS; CDR2 reads YFSETQ. CDR3 bases: TGCGCCAGCAGCTTGGTGGTCAGTCCCTACGAGCAGTACTTC. Its protein is CASSLVVSPYEQYF.

The chain joins TRBV6-8 to TRBJ1-2; D perhaps matches TRBD1 (6 bases). The CDR3 is 13 residues long. Germline CDR1 reads MNHGY; CDR2 reads SAAAGT. V was cut by 2 bases and J by 6 bases, with 10 bases left in between. Here the CDR3 DNA reads TGTGCCAGCAGTTACATCACAGGGCATGGCTACACCTTC. It encodes CASSYITGHGYTF.

This chain connects TRBV2 to TRBJ1-6; tentative D call: TRBD1 (5 bases). The V gene's germline CDR1 is SNHLY and CDR2 FYNNEI. This CDR3 has 16 amino acids. The V end was cut by 7 bases, the J end by 0 bases, with 13 bases between. The CDR3 loop reads CASNRGVSSYNSPLHF. The CDR3 DNA sequence: TGTGCCAGCAACCGGGGGGTGAGCTCCTATAATTCACCCCTCCACTTT.

J is TRBJ2-7 and V is TRBV7-2; 12 nucleotides line up with TRBD2. With V trimmed by 5 bases and J by 6 bases, 8 bases remained unmatched. Germline CDR1 is SGHTA and CDR2 is FQGNSA. This CDR3 has 15 residues. CDR3 DNA: TGTGCCAGCAGCCCCGCTAGCGGGAGGGCCTCCGAGCAGTACTTC. It encodes CASSPASGRASEQYF.

The gene calls are TRBV6-1 and TRBJ1-3; 7 nucleotides line up with TRBD1. The CDR3 has 14 residues. Germline values: CDR1 MNHNS, CDR2 SASEGT. Trimming at V came to 8 bases and at J to 0 bases, leaving 4 bases not matched to a gene. For the CDR3, the DNA is TGTGCCAGCCGGACAGGCGACTCTGGAAACACCATATATTTT. It yields the protein CASRTGDSGNTIYF.

This chain uses TRBV7-2 with TRBJ1-5, with a possible D match to TRBD1 (6 bases). The CDR3 has 16 residues. V dropped 0 bases and J dropped 3 bases, with 12 bases sitting between them. Per germline, CDR1 SGHTA and CDR2 FQGNSA. CDR3 sequence (DNA): TGTGCCAGCAGCTTAGCCAGGGGAAATAACAATCAGCCCCAGCATTTT. This gives the protein CASSLARGNNNQPQHF.

The chain combines TRBV5-1 with TRBJ2-6; a possible D gene is TRBD1 (6 bases). This CDR3 spans 16 amino acids. Germline-derived CDR1 and CDR2 are SGHRS and YFSETQ. The V gene lost 2 bases and the J gene lost 4 bases, with 13 bases spanning the gap. CDR3 in DNA: TGCGCCAGCAGCTTACCCCAGGGGTCCGGGGCCAACGTCCTGACTTTC. It yields the protein CASSLPQGSGANVLTF.

The rearrangement joins TRBV28 to TRBJ2-1; D perhaps matches TRBD2 (6 bases). The germline V gene encodes CDR1 MDHEN and CDR2 SYDVKM. This CDR3 region has 16 residues. Trimming stripped 6 bases from V and 0 bases from J, with 15 bases between. CDR3 amino acids: CASSGEGSGSYNEQFF. The CDR3 nucleotides are TGTGCCAGCAGCGGGGAAGGTAGCGGCTCCTACAATGAGCAGTTCTTC.

The V gene is TRBV7-2, the J gene TRBJ2-7; TRBD2 aligns across 8 bases. The CDR3 extends over 15 amino acids. V dropped 1 base and J dropped 1; count of bases not matched to a gene: 3. Looked up from germline, CDR1 is SGHTA and CDR2 is FQGNSA. CDR3 in amino acids: CASSLVASGSYEQYF. Written as DNA, the CDR3 is TGTGCCAGCAGCTTAGTAGCTAGCGGGTCCTACGAGCAGTACTTC. Full variable domain (rest looked up from reference TRBV7-2 and TRBJ2-7): GAGVSQSPSNKVTEKGKDVELRCDPISGHTALYWYRQSLGQGLEFLIYFQGNSAPDKSGLPSDRFSAERTGGSVSTLTIQRTQQEDSAVYLCASSLVASGSYEQYFGPGTRLTVT.

This clone was recorded a few times. The chain uses TRBV2 and TRBJ2-5, with a tentative D call TRBD2 (6 bases). Trimming cost V 4 bases and J 7 bases, with 10 bases left between them. CDR3 length: 12 residues. The germline CDR1 and CDR2 sequences are SNHLY and FYNNEI. The CDR3 nucleotides read TGTGCCAGCAGTGGGACGGAGGGGACCCAGTACTTC. Translated: CASSGTEGTQYF.

The chain couples TRBV7-9 to TRBJ2-3, with D unresolved. The V end lost 6 bases, the J end lost 0 bases, and 13 bases lay between the germline ends. CDR3 size: 15 residues. The germline CDR1 and CDR2 sequences are SEHNR and FQNEAQ (reference sequence). The CDR3 loop is CASSPKRLSTDTQYF. CDR3 nucleotides: TGTGCCAGCAGTCCCAAGCGCCTTAGCACAGATACGCAGTATTTT.

CDR3 sequence (DNA): TGCAGCGTTGAGGATTCGGACAGGGAGGTCTCCTACGAGCAGTACTTC. This codes for CSVEDSDREVSYEQYF. The chain combines TRBV29-1 with TRBJ2-7; 8 bases align to TRBD1. The junction had 10 bases not matched to a gene; V was cut back by 3 bases and J by 0 bases. CDR1 and CDR2 from the germline V gene are SQVTM and ANQGSEA. The CDR3 covers 16 residues.